This TCR beta chain was found in a study of CD8 T cells in ankylosing spondylitis. To note about this clonotype: Antigen specificity is unknown.

The CDR3 has 11 residues. CDR1 is SQVTM, CDR2 ANQGSEA, per germline. V was clipped by 5 bases and J by 1 base, with 5 bases between them. Quantitative 5'-RACE with molecular barcodes was used to make the TCR beta libraries. TCRdb re-called the 5' RACE reads with MiXCR, one entry per CDR3 protein. The sample comprises 200,000 or so distinct CDR3 sequences, 10% to 15% of which are singletons, and 11% rests with the top ten. Overall study findings and caveats: Seemingly distinctive of ankylosing spondylitis blood was a TCR beta motif formed by eight highly homologous variants. Matched ankylosing spondylitis synovial fluid reportedly showed significant enrichment of disease-linked clones. The authors found the disease-linked clones to be CD8+ and relatively rare in peripheral blood.

Sequenced input: blood, either unsorted or a sorted T cell fraction (not recorded which). This TCR came from a female donor with ankylosing spondylitis or in good health (not recorded which). This chain links TRBV29-1 with TRBJ1-1; no definite D call. CDR3 amino acids: CSVRSNTEAFF. In nucleotides, the CDR3 is TGCAGCGTTAGGTCGAACACTGAAGCTTTCTTT.